This T cell receptor (beta chain) was sequenced in a study of blood T cells in healthy people across ages. Study-level findings and limits: Long-lived donors had more naive CD4+ cells and higher diversity than aged donors.

Peripheral blood was drawn, 7.5 to 10 milliliters per donor. A second PCR of roughly 7 to 11 cycles used a sample-barcoded 5' primer and a J-beta primer mix. A single record per CDR3 protein comes from TCRdb applying MiXCR to the 5' RACE reads. The table shows more than 1.4 million distinct CDR3 sequences, with 42% occurring only once. Worth noting for this clonotype: Its matching antigen is unknown.

CDR3 length equals 16 residues. Germline V lookup: CDR1 MNHEY, CDR2 SMNVEV (reference sequence). Material: blood. The rearrangement links TRBV27 to TRBJ2-4; D unclear. Matching the DNA end better, TRBJ2-7 makes the J call doubtful. The origin of this receptor is a woman aged 18-29 years in good health. The CDR3: CASSLSEGRRPYEQYF. The CDR3 region has the DNA TGTGCCAGCAGTTTATCGGAAGGGCGGCGGCCCTACGAGCAGTACTTC.